The present T cell receptor beta chain was sequenced within a study of blood T cell repertoires in COVID-19. The wider study: COVID-19 samples collected from the United States, Italy and Spain covered acute and convalescent phases.

Original handling: Estimation of nucleated cell counts relied on the amplification of reference gene primers. This table comes from immunoSEQ multiplex PCR, and its TCRdb copy is limited to in-frame clones, with some not included. The V and J calls and the clone size are those of that table, but D and trimming were determined from the DNA. Among roughly 70,000 clones listed, approximately 83% were seen once. J gave up 0 bases and V 6 bases, and 16 bases lay outside the gene matches. The germline gives CDR1 KGHSH, CDR2 LQKENI. This CDR3 is 18 amino acids long. The sequenced sample consisted of peripheral blood. The sequence was obtained from a woman aged 55-69 years with acute or convalescent COVID-19. The V and J genes are TRBV18 and TRBJ1-1; TRBD1 matches at 7 bases. The CDR3 reads CASSRSVGGQLLNTEAFF. CDR3 coding DNA: TGTGCCAGCTCCCGTAGTGTAGGGGGACAGCTCTTGAACACTGAAGCTTTCTTT.